This T cell receptor beta chain came from a study of shared clonotypes between healthy human individuals (dated by TCRdb to the early 2020s). With regard to the full study: The cohort comprised two women and a few men aged 18 to 49 years. To increase sequencing depth and limit assay-specific biases, different laboratories used diverse techniques to prepare libraries and sequence TCR repertoires. Per donor, leukapheresis produced somewhere between about 0.85 and 9.5 billion PBMCs. For each donor, CD4 naive and CD4 memory were each given three plates, CD8 naive was given two plates, and CD8 memory was given one plate. To estimate repertoire size and how much clonotype sharing occurs between individuals, the study deeply sequenced the blood TCR repertoires of five healthy adults. Results the study describes overall, beyond this receptor: Sampling was restricted to blood, and TCR repertoires in tissues likely differ from the TCR repertoires found in blood. Sharing across a few donors was observed for approximately 5% of naive CD4, about 4% of naive CD8, 2% to 2.5% of memory CD4, and roughly 0.4% of memory CD8 clonotypes. Higher generation probabilities were observed for clonotypes shared by all four sorted-subset donors than for non-shared clonotypes. The genetic and exposure-history diversity represented was limited by the small number of donors. Pairwise subsampling led to the expectation that sequencing depth would affect the degree of clonotype sharing among donors. Rarefaction of sorted-subset datasets indicated incomplete sequencing despite the large sequencing depth. Naive subsets generally had larger estimated clonotype richness than memory subsets did.

The germline V gene encodes CDR1 MGHRA and CDR2 YSYEKL. The CDR3 sequence holds 14 residues, the cysteine and phenylalanine included. The kept DNA is CDR3 alone, 42 bases in frame from the first base. The junction carries 12 bases between V and J, which are trimmed by 3 bases and 3 bases respectively. Using the deep immunoSEQ assay, multiplex PCR amplified TCR CDR3 regions from genomic DNA. For each cell subset, the extracted genomic DNA was distributed evenly across all wells of several immunoSEQ 96-well plates, and each plate served as one replicate. For sorted subsets, 150 to 200 ng genomic DNA, equal to tens of thousands of T cell genomes, was loaded into each replicate PCR. Purified libraries were measured with a Qubit 3.0 fluorometer, size-checked on a Bioanalyzer 2100, and measured again with the KAPA Library Quantification kit. Every immunoSEQ 96-well plate was sequenced on a dedicated single-read 150-cycle Illumina NextSeq 550 flow cell. On the study's bioinformatics: Because the immunoSEQ output held only junctional sequences and lacked quality scores, the filtering could not match the filtering applied to full-length reads. To assign V/J genes and CDR3, sequences were annotated against IMGT germline references using PyIR, a Python wrapper for IgBLAST v1.9. Reads were removed for weak V/J assignments (E-value above 1e-6), missing CDR3, stop codons, out-of-frame junctions, or ambiguous translated residues. V3J clonotypes were defined as sequences sharing an identical inferred V gene, J gene, and CDR3 amino acid sequence. Percentage overlap between repertoires was computed as shared unique clonotypes divided by the size of the smaller repertoire. Repertoire richness was assessed with RTK rarefaction, the Chao1 estimator, and Recon v2.1 estimates of unobserved clonotypes. OLGA was used to compute generation probabilities for all TCRbeta clonotypes that the gDNA method yielded from a handful of donors. TCRdb took this table from immuneACCESS and kept in-frame rearrangements with V and J called. Such tables lack part of the clones; where checked against another copy, unresolved V genes explain under half of the gap, and the rest is unexplained. That table is the source of V, J and clone size, and D and trimming were worked out from the DNA. The sample profile shows roughly 680,000 clones; roughly 72% of them were found once. The ten largest clones capture around 1.8% of the sample.

Points on this clone: No cognate antigen has been identified for it. No qualities accompany the bases; no much larger clone lies one base away.

The donors were healthy, HIV-negative adults with no recently reported acute infections or vaccinations. Only Caucasian adults living in Nashville, Tennessee, USA were represented among the donors. CD4+ T cells were enriched by magnetic negative selection, after which naive cells were positively selected on CD45RA and the negative fraction was taken as the memory subset. Blood was obtained by leukapheresis, after which PBMCs were separated by Ficoll-Histopaque density gradient centrifugation and cryopreserved in liquid nitrogen vapor phase. Analytical flow cytometry was used to check the purity and quantity of each magnetically sorted T cell population. Genomic DNA was isolated from each sorted fraction and quantified by UV absorbance on a Nanodrop 2000c.

The receptor chain draws on TRBV4-1 and TRBJ2-7; the D gene is tentatively TRBD1 or TRBD2, each matching 5 bases. Source material: memory CD4+ T cells sorted from blood. The sample's cell subset or site, from its label and the paper: CD45RA-negative fraction. This clonotype was obtained from a young woman in good health. The nucleotide sequence is given as TGCGCCAGCAGCCATCCGGGACGGGTCTACGAGCAGTACTTC. Protein translation: CASSHPGRVYEQYF.